The clone carrying this T cell receptor beta chain has ten or more counts. Its antigen is undetermined. Diagnosis of hyperthyroidism was new in patients aged 18 to 65, and its duration was under 2 months. This sample was included in a study of T cells in Graves' hyperthyroidism and ophthalmopathy. Study findings and constraints: Blood also carried most thyroid clonotypes expanded above 0.001.

This CDR3 comprises 17 residues. Germline lookup yields CDR1 SNHLY and CDR2 FYNNEI. After removal of 4 bases from V and 5 bases from J, the junction contained 16 bases not matched to a gene. Template material for amplifying TCR beta CDR3 regions consisted of RNA transcripts. When the TCR CDR3 underwent first-round RT-PCR, the HTBI primer set was used. Each CDR3 protein is one row after TCRdb ran MiXCR on the multiplex PCR reads. The data show fewer than 600,000 distinct CDR3 sequences, 13% to 15% seen once. This receptor was taken from a woman between 35 and 50 years old with Graves' hyperthyroidism. This chain joins TRBV2 and TRBJ2-5, with TRBD2 matching over 7 bases. The sample consisted of blood. The CDR3 coding sequence is TGTGCCAGCAGTGTGAGGGAGGGCCCCCGGGCGTACGAGACCCAGTACTTC. Translated: CASSVREGPRAYETQYF.